This TCR beta chain was documented in a study of blood T cell repertoires in COVID-19 (dated by TCRdb to 2018 to 2020). For the study in its entirety: The collaborator samples originated in the United States, Italy and Spain and spanned the acute and convalescent phases of COVID-19. The material from the prospective study consisted of cDNA or gDNA derived from T cells, B-cell-depleted T cells, or PBMCs. The dataset comprised deeply sampled blood TCRbeta repertoires from subjects exposed to, actively infected with, or recovered from COVID-19. The repertoires were released in a freely available public database intended as a resource for research on the immune response to SARS-CoV-2. Samples were obtained from the ongoing ImmuneRACE study (first 160 participants) and from 1,000 to 1,500 subjects provided by 6 global collaborators. The sample metadata nearly always contained a de-identified subject ID, COVID-19 status, age in years and sex. Where available, HLA class I and class II types were taken from metadata supplied by the sample provider and were not determined by assay-based typing.

Study-level results and caveats: How much clinical and demographic metadata was included differed by source and by participant, and the metadata was provided uncurated.

Reading the germline V gene gives CDR1 MNHNS and CDR2 SASEGT. V loses 1 base, J loses 0 bases, and the germline ends lie 16 bases apart. The cysteine opens and the phenylalanine closes a CDR3 of 18 amino acids. Only the CDR3 portion is preserved as DNA: 54 bases, with reading frame beginning at the first base. TCRbeta CDR3 regions were amplified from genomic DNA by means of the immunoSEQ Assay, a bias-controlled multiplex PCR. The authors processed their data as follows. The number of nucleated cells in each sample was estimated by amplification of reference gene primers within the assay. Sequence reads were collapsed and filtered to measure the absolute abundance of every unique TCRbeta CDR3 rearrangement. For each sample, productive Simpson clonality was calculated as the square root of Simpson's diversity index over productive rearrangements. TCRdb holds this immuneACCESS table with in-frame rearrangements only. Some clones are missing; in checked studies, unresolved V genes explain under half, and the rest has no known cause. Clone size and V and J calls were adopted from that table, with D and trimming inferred from the DNA. The sample includes roughly 230,000 clones, with roughly 89% observed a single time. Together, the top ten hold approximately 2.1% of the sample.

One collaborating source in Seattle enrolled patients during active infection and followed them longitudinally through the course of disease. The collaborating institutions used their own protocols to collect whole blood in K2EDTA tubes. For TCRbeta analysis, collaborators shipped samples as frozen whole blood, isolated PBMCs, or DNA extracted from either of those sample types. Notes on this clone: Its antigen is still unknown. Within one base of it there is no much larger clone, and no base qualities were kept.

This receptor was taken from a woman in her sixties with COVID-19, enrolled during active disease. The chain employs TRBV6-1 and TRBJ1-3; 5 matching bases give a weak D call of TRBD1. The sequencing sample was made of peripheral blood. In nucleotide form, the sequence is TGTGCCAGCAGTGAAGACGGGGGAGGACACATCTCTGGAAACACCATATATTTT. Its coded protein is CASSEDGGGHISGNTIYF.